This T cell receptor beta chain was sequenced for a study of blood T cell repertoires in COVID-19. Overall study: Collection of acute and convalescent COVID-19 samples took place in the United States, Italy and Spain. T cells, B-cell-depleted T cells, or PBMCs supplied cDNA or gDNA.

The CDR3 contains 19 residues. Germline values: CDR1 SGHTS, CDR2 YDEGEE. The V segment lost 5 bases and the J segment 3 bases; nucleotides outside the gene matches: 15. In the original analysis: Reference gene primer amplification gave nucleated cell count estimates. Some clones are missing from TCRdb's copy, which holds only in-frame ones; the method was immunoSEQ multiplex PCR. V, J and clone size were drawn from that table, and D and trimming were deduced from the DNA. There are approximately 140,000 clones in the sample; approximately 80% occur only once, and over 5% lies in the top ten. This sequence was found in a human donor in a cohort sampled during active COVID-19. The sample was peripheral blood. The chain has TRBV5-8 and TRBJ2-1, with 12 bases aligning to TRBD2. For the CDR3, the DNA is TGTGCCAGCAGTTCCAATGGTTTAGGGGGACTAGCGGGCTACAATGAGCAGTTCTTC. This encodes CASSSNGLGGLAGYNEQFF.